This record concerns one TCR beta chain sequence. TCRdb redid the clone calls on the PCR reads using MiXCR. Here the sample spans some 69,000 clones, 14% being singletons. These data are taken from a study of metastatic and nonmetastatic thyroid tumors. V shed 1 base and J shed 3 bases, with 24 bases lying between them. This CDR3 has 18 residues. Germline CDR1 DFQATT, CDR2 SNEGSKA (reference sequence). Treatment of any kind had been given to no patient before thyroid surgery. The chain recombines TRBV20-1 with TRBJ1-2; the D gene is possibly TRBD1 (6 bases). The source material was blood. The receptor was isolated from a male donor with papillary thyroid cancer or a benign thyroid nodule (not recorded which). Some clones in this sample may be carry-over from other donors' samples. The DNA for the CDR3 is TGCAGTGCTAGAGCCTTGGGGCAGGGGCCTGGAAGGGACTATGGCTACACCTTC. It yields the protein CSARALGQGPGRDYGYTF.